Below, 27 T cell receptor beta chains from the same sample are listed, as sequenced in a study of blood T cell repertoires in COVID-19. Only in-frame clones appear in the TCRdb table, and some are missing; sequencing was by immunoSEQ multiplex PCR. The data hold roughly 300,000 clones, with 75% to 95% observed a single time. The sequencing sample was made of PBMCs or T cells enriched from blood (not recorded which). All receptors come from a woman aged 25-40 years who had recovered from COVID-19.

The CDR3 reads CASSLAEGQPQHF. The CDR3 bases are TGTGCCAGCAGCTTAGCGGAGGGGCAGCCCCAGCATTTT. The chain combines TRBV7-9 with TRBJ1-5; the D gene is possibly TRBD1 (5 bases). The V end was cut by 0 bases, the J end by 7 bases, with 7 bases between. CDR1 and CDR2 from the germline V gene are SEHNR and FQNEAQ (reference sequence). CDR3 size: 13 residues.

The chain couples TRBV19 to TRBJ1-1; 7 bases map to TRBD1. This CDR3 has 13 residues. Germline trimming cut 10 bases from V and 4 bases from J; bases unmatched to any gene: 9. Germline CDR1 is LNHDA and CDR2 is SQIVND (reference sequence). The CDR3 protein is CATIQGTATEAFF. The CDR3 DNA sequence: TGTGCCACGATCCAAGGGACAGCCACTGAAGCTTTCTTT.

The chain links TRBV5-6 to TRBJ1-4; D gene unclear. CDR3 length: 16 residues. V dropped 3 bases and J dropped 6 bases, with 18 bases sitting between them. Germline V gene lookup returns CDR1 SGHDT and CDR2 YYEEEE. The CDR3 DNA reads TGTGCCAGCAGCTCGATTATGAGGGAACAAGATGAAAAACTGTTTTTT. It yields the protein CASSSIMREQDEKLFF.

V usage is TRBV5-1 and J usage is TRBJ2-1; maybe TRBD2 (5 bases). This CDR3 contains 12 residues. CDR1 and CDR2 (germline): SGHRS, YFSETQ. Deletions cut 5 bases from V and 5 bases from J, with 8 bases between. The DNA of the CDR3 is TGCGCCAGCAGACGACTAAACAATGAGCAGTTCTTC. It encodes CASRRLNNEQFF.

This chain uses TRBV4-3 with TRBJ1-2; D may be TRBD1 (5 bases). The CDR3 covers 16 residues. The V end was cut by 0 bases, the J end by 4 bases, with 15 bases between. From germline, CDR1 is LGHNA and CDR2 YSLEER. Written as DNA, the CDR3 is TGCGCCAGCAGCCAAGATTTTGGGCAGGGAGGCTATGGCTACACCTTC. As protein: CASSQDFGQGGYGYTF.

The CDR3 loop reads CASSPPSTLAGRYF. The CDR3 DNA sequence: TGTGCCAGCTCACCACCGTCGACCCTAGCGGGACGGTATTTT. The gene calls are TRBV18 and TRBJ2-3, with TRBD2 identical over 9 bases. Per germline, CDR1 KGHSH and CDR2 LQKENI. CDR3 length equals 14 residues. The V segment lost 0 bases and the J segment 14 bases; nucleotides outside the gene matches: 9.

The CDR3 loop is CASSRTANTGELFF. The CDR3 DNA sequence: TGTGCCAGCAGTCGGACAGCGAACACCGGGGAGCTGTTTTTT. This chain uses TRBV6-2 or TRBV6-3 with TRBJ2-2; perhaps TRBD1 as D (6 bases). Per the germline V gene, CDR1 is MNHEY and CDR2 is SVGEGT. The V and J ends lost 5 bases and 0 bases respectively, with 7 bases between them. This CDR3 contains 14 residues.

The V gene is TRBV28, the J gene TRBJ2-7, with TRBD1 identical over 9 bases. Per the germline V gene, CDR1 is MDHEN and CDR2 is SYDVKM. V shed 6 bases, J shed 0 bases, and the junction held 6 bases outside the gene matches. The length of the CDR3 is 15 residues. This CDR3 is CASSSGTGSSYEQYF. CDR3 nucleotide sequence: TGTGCCAGCAGCTCGGGGACAGGGAGCTCCTACGAGCAGTACTTC.

The J gene is TRBJ2-7, the V gene TRBV6-5; D is unclear. Germline CDR1 reads MNHEY; CDR2 reads SVGAGI. This CDR3 has 16 residues. V lost 0 bases and J lost 1, with 13 bases in between. The CDR3 DNA sequence: TGTGCCAGCAGTTACTCGATTGGCCGAAATTCCTACGAGCAGTACTTC. It specifies CASSYSIGRNSYEQYF.

The chain combines TRBV2 with TRBJ1-5; tentatively, D is TRBD1 (5 bases). Trimming took 6 bases from V and 7 from J, leaving 22 bases between them. CDR1 is SNHLY and CDR2 is FYNNEI in the germline V gene. The CDR3 has 16 amino acids. CDR3 amino acids: CASRKDRDRGWQPQHF. Here the CDR3 DNA reads TGTGCCAGCAGAAAAGACCGAGATAGGGGTTGGCAGCCCCAGCATTTT.

The V gene is TRBV24-1, the J gene TRBJ1-1, with a tentative D call TRBD1 (5 bases). V was clipped by 4 bases and J by 5 bases, with 25 bases between them. The CDR3 loop spans 18 amino acids. Germline CDR1 KGHDR, CDR2 SFDVKD. DNA for the CDR3: TGTGCCACCAGTGACCCATCTGGGGGGAGGCTATCTCGGACTGAAGCTTTCTTT. This encodes CATSDPSGGRLSRTEAFF.

This clone was picked up one time. The CDR3 loop reads CASSDTGHANTGELFF. CDR3 sequence (DNA): TGTGCCAGCAGTGACACAGGGCACGCGAACACCGGGGAGCTGTTTTTT. This chain connects TRBV28 to TRBJ2-2; D possibly corresponds to TRBD1 (6 bases). Germline CDR1 MDHEN, CDR2 SYDVKM. Trimming left V 5 bases short and J 0 bases short, with 13 bases between. The CDR3 contains 16 residues. The full variable domain, in which reference TRBV28 and TRBJ2-2 provide the parts outside the CDR3, is DVKVTQSSRYLVKRTGEKVFLECVQDMDHENMFWYRQDPGLGLRLIYFSYDVKMKEKGDIPEGYSVSREKKERFSLILESASTNQTSMYLCASSDTGHANTGELFFGEGSRLTVL.

The genes are TRBV29-1 and TRBJ2-1; D uncertain. Deletions cut 4 bases from V and 6 bases from J, with 7 bases between. The CDR3 is 11 residues long. Germline-derived CDR1 and CDR2 are SQVTM and ANQGSEA. CDR3 in amino acids: CSVVGGNEQFF. As DNA, the CDR3 is TGCAGCGTTGTTGGCGGCAATGAGCAGTTCTTC.

The V call is TRBV23-1, the J call TRBJ1-1, with 7 bases aligning to TRBD1. TRBV23-1 is noted as an ORF with a role that remains uncertain. The trim removed 2 bases at V and 4 bases at J, leaving 4 bases unmatched. The CDR3 is 14 amino acids. The CDR3, as DNA: TGCGCCAGCAGTCAAGACAGGGTGGGCACTGAAGCTTTCTTT. This translates into CASSQDRVGTEAFF.

The chain couples TRBV14 to TRBJ1-4, with 8 bases lining up with TRBD1. After removal of 4 bases from V and 0 bases from J, the junction contained 13 bases not matched to a gene. This CDR3 comprises 19 residues. The V gene's germline CDR1 is SGHDN and CDR2 FVKESK. The CDR3 is CASSPGQGEGRPTNEKLFF. In nucleotides, the CDR3 is TGTGCCAGCAGCCCAGGACAGGGTGAAGGGAGACCAACTAATGAAAAACTGTTTTTT.

This chain links TRBV2 with TRBJ2-5, with a weak D call TRBD1 (5 bases). Germline V CDR1 and CDR2: SNHLY, FYNNEI. Trimming took off 3 bases at V and 1 base at J, with 6 bases between the two ends. This CDR3 is 13 amino acids long. This CDR3 is CASSDDSQETQYF. The CDR3 DNA sequence: TGTGCCAGCAGTGACGACAGCCAAGAGACCCAGTACTTC.

The chain recombines TRBV6-2 or TRBV6-3 with TRBJ2-3, with 7 bases identical to TRBD2. CDR1 and CDR2 (germline): MNHEY, SVGEGT. J was trimmed by 1 base and V by 6 bases; bases with no gene match: 13. This CDR3 contains 17 residues. The CDR3 nucleotides are TGTGCCAGCAGCCGTGCGGGGGTGGGGATCGGCACAGATACGCAGTATTTT. Translating it yields CASSRAGVGIGTDTQYF.

The genes are TRBV19 and TRBJ2-1; the D gene is possibly TRBD2 (6 bases). V lost 5 bases and J lost 4, with 12 bases in between. The germline V gene encodes CDR1 LNHDA and CDR2 SQIVND (reference sequence). CDR3 length: 14 amino acids. The CDR3 nucleotides read TGTGCCAGTAGTGACGGAGGGGAATACAATGAGCAGTTCTTC. This gives the protein CASSDGGEYNEQFF.

CDR3 sequence (DNA): TGTGCCAGCAGCCCCGGGACAACCTACGAGCAGTACTTC. This encodes CASSPGTTYEQYF. The rearrangement uses TRBV28 and TRBJ2-7; D might be TRBD1 (6 bases). The CDR3 is 13 amino acids. Germline CDR1 reads MDHEN; CDR2 reads SYDVKM. Trimming cost V 6 bases and J 2 bases, with 11 bases left between them.

The genes are TRBV19 and TRBJ2-3, with D possibly matching TRBD1 (5 bases). The CDR3 consists of 14 residues. The germline gives CDR1 LNHDA, CDR2 SQIVND (reference sequence). V shed 5 bases and J shed 2 bases, with 11 bases lying between them. The CDR3 DNA follows: TGTGCCAGTAGTTCCCAGGGATTCACAGATACGCAGTATTTT. Translating gives CASSSQGFTDTQYF. Variable domain in full (rest from reference TRBV19 and TRBJ2-3): DGGITQSPKYLFRKEGQNVTLSCEQNLNHDAMYWYRQDPGQGLRLIYYSQIVNDFQKGDIAEGYSVSREKKESFPLTVTSAQKNPTAFYLCASSSQGFTDTQYFGPGTRLTVL.

The J gene is TRBJ1-3, the V gene TRBV19; D may be TRBD1 (5 bases). V lost 7 bases to trimming and J lost 0 bases, with 13 bases between them. Germline CDR1 LNHDA, CDR2 SQIVND (reference sequence). The CDR3 is 15 amino acids. CDR3 residues: CASTNGGSSGNTIYF. The CDR3, as DNA: TGTGCCAGTACCAATGGGGGGAGCTCTGGAAACACCATATATTTT. Drawing the rest from reference TRBV19 and TRBJ1-3, the complete variable domain is DGGITQSPKYLFRKEGQNVTLSCEQNLNHDAMYWYRQDPGQGLRLIYYSQIVNDFQKGDIAEGYSVSREKKESFPLTVTSAQKNPTAFYLCASTNGGSSGNTIYFGEGSWLTVV.

The rearrangement uses TRBV27 and TRBJ1-5; 8 nucleotides align to TRBD1. Trimming took 5 bases from V and 2 from J; bases not matched to a gene: 11. Germline V gives CDR1 MNHEY, CDR2 SMNVEV (reference sequence). This CDR3 region has 17 residues. CDR3 region: CASSPRTGWVGNQPQHF. The CDR3 coding sequence is TGTGCCAGCAGTCCCAGGACAGGGTGGGTTGGCAATCAGCCCCAGCATTTT.

The rearrangement links TRBV10-3 to TRBJ2-7, with 9 bases matching TRBD2. V lost 6 bases to trimming and J lost 3 bases; unmatched junction nucleotides: 3. Germline V gives CDR1 ENHRY, CDR2 SYGVKD. The CDR3 runs to 13 residues. The CDR3 nucleotides are TGTGCCATCAGGGGGACTAGCAGCTACGAGCAGTACTTC. It encodes CAIRGTSSYEQYF.

The rearrangement joins TRBV19 to TRBJ2-7; TRBD2 aligns across 10 bases. The germline CDR1 and CDR2 sequences are LNHDA and SQIVND (reference sequence). The CDR3 covers 16 residues. The V gene end was trimmed by 7 bases and the J gene end by 3 bases; junction bases not matched to a gene: 12. The CDR3, as DNA: TGTGCCAGTACTCCCTCCGCTAGCGGGAGTGGCTACGAGCAGTACTTC. Its protein product is CASTPSASGSGYEQYF.

This chain links TRBV12-3 or TRBV12-4 with TRBJ1-1; 8 positions agree with TRBD1. With 6 bases clipped from V and 4 bases from J, the junction kept 4 bases outside the gene matches. The CDR3 extends over 13 amino acids. In DNA, the CDR3 is TGTGCCAGCAGCCGACAGGGGCGCACTGAAGCTTTCTTT. It encodes CASSRQGRTEAFF.

The chain employs TRBV30 and TRBJ1-1; 8 bases line up with TRBD1. Looked up from germline, CDR1 is GTSNPN and CDR2 is SVGIG (reference sequence). CDR3 length: 14 residues. V shed 2 bases, J shed 8 bases, and the junction held 10 bases outside the gene matches. This CDR3 is CAWSQGQGASEAFF. The DNA for the CDR3 is TGTGCCTGGAGTCAGGGGCAGGGGGCATCAGAAGCTTTCTTT. Supplemented by reference TRBV30 and TRBJ1-1, the full variable domain reads SQTIHQWPATLVQPVGSPLSLECTVEGTSNPNLYWYRQAAGRGLQLLFYSVGIGQISSEVPQNLSASRPQDRQFILSSKKLLLSDSGFYLCAWSQGQGASEAFFGQGTRLTVV.

Here the CDR3 DNA reads TGTGCCAGCAGCTTTAGCGGGAGCTCTGGGGCCAACGTCCTGACTTTC. Its translation is CASSFSGSSGANVLTF. The rearrangement joins TRBV7-9 to TRBJ2-6, with TRBD2 identical over 9 bases. V was pared by 3 bases and J by 0 bases, with 0 bases of the junction left unmatched. CDR3 length: 16 amino acids. Germline lookup yields CDR1 SEHNR and CDR2 FQNEAQ (reference sequence). Drawing the rest from reference TRBV7-9 and TRBJ2-6, the complete variable domain is DTGVSQNPRHKITKRGQNVTFRCDPISEHNRLYWYRQTLGQGPEFLTYFQNEAQLEKSRLLSDRFSAERPKGSFSTLEIQRTEQGDSAMYLCASSFSGSSGANVLTFGAGSRLTVL.